This T cell receptor (beta chain) was recovered during a study of early T cells in non-severe SARS-CoV-2 infection. Study information: Sequencing targeted bulk RNA from unsorted whole blood, leaving chains unpaired.

Whole-study findings and limits: Reliance on VDJdb matching favored anti-spike CD8 responses; private and CD4 specificities were missed.

Unique molecular identifiers were attached to individual cDNA molecules. Each CDR3 protein is one row after TCRdb ran MiXCR on the 5' RACE reads. Of about 32,000 distinct CDR3 sequences in the sample, more than 4.5% were seen once. This clonotype was seen repeatedly, ten times or more. Its target is not known. Germline CDR1 and CDR2: SGHTA and FQGTGA. The V and J ends lost 1 base and 2 bases respectively, with 16 bases between them. The CDR3 is 17 amino acids. The gene calls are TRBV7-3 and TRBJ2-3, with D possibly TRBD2 on 6 matching bases. Sequenced material: whole blood. This receptor was taken from an adult who was a healthcare worker with PCR-confirmed SARS-CoV-2 infection or an uninfected control (not recorded which). The CDR3 nucleotides are TGTGCCAGCAGCTTAAACCCCTCGGGACTTATCACAGATACGCAGTATTTT. As protein: CASSLNPSGLITDTQYF.